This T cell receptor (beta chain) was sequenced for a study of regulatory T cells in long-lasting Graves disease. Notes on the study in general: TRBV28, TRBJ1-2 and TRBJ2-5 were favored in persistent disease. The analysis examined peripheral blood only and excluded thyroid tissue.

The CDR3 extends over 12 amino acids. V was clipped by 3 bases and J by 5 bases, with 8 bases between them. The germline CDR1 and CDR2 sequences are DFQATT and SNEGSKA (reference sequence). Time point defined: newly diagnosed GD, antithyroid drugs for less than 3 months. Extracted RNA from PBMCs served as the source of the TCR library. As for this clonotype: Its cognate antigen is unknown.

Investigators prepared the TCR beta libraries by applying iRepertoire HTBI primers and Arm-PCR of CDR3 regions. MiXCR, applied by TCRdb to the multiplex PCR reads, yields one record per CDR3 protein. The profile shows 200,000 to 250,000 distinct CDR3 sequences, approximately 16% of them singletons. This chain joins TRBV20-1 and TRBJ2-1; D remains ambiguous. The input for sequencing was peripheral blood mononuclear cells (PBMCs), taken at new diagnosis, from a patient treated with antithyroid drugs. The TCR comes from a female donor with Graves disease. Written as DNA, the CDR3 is TGCAGTGCTAGGTCGTGGAACAATGAGCAGTTCTTC. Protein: CSARSWNNEQFF.